The source of this T cell receptor beta chain is a study of blood T cell repertoires in COVID-19. Profiling relied on immunoSEQ multiplex PCR, and the TCRdb table lists in-frame clones only, not all of them. This sample has around 200,000 clones; 85% occur once, and the top ten carry around a sixth. The CDR3 loop spans 15 amino acids. Germline CDR1 reads MNHEY; CDR2 reads SMNVEV (reference sequence). The junction had 5 bases not matched to a gene; V was cut back by 0 bases and J by 4 bases. The origin of this receptor is a man aged 35-49 years who had recovered from COVID-19. The sequencing sample was made of PBMCs or T cells enriched from blood (not recorded which). The gene calls are TRBV27 and TRBJ2-5; 7 nucleotides line up with TRBD1. The CDR3 nucleotides are TGTGCCAGCAGTTTATCGCCAGGGGGAGTAGAGACCCAGTACTTC. This translates into CASSLSPGGVETQYF.